This TCR beta chain was recovered during a study of blood T cell repertoires in COVID-19. Study-level background: COVID-19 samples from acute and convalescent phases originated in the United States, Italy and Spain. Sample material is recorded as cDNA or gDNA derived from T cells, B-cell-depleted T cells, or PBMCs.

Clones were read by immunoSEQ multiplex PCR, and TCRdb kept only the in-frame ones, dropping some. The top ten hold roughly 10% of the sample, which has around 260,000 clones, approximately 88% seen once. There are 12 residues in the CDR3. The material sequenced was peripheral blood. The chain joins TRBV21-1 to TRBJ2-1; the tabulated D call, TRBD1, remains unverified against the DNA. TRBV21-1 is a listed pseudogene. This sequence was found in a woman in her 70s with COVID-19, enrolled during active disease. DNA for the CDR3: TGTGCCAGCAGCAAACGCAGGGGGCGTCGGTTCTTC. This translates into CASSKRRGRRFF.